The clone carrying this TCR beta chain has only a few counts. Its antigen is not identified. The source of the sample is a study of T cell responses to AZD1222 COVID-19 vaccine. Assay: immunoSEQ multiplex PCR; the TCRdb copy retains only in-frame clones and omits some. The sample records about 97,000 clones, about 88% being singletons. Study results and limitations: The reported proportion of spike-specific TCRs targeting unmutated variant regions was nearly half. Clonal diversity was possibly underestimated, and white British individuals and females predominated among donors.

This TCR derives from an adult in good health. The material sequenced was peripheral blood, taken on day 0 of AZD1222 vaccination.

The chain's CDR3 is CASSIRGVSGNTIYF. CDR3 coding DNA: TGCGCCAGCAGCATACGTGGGGTCTCTGGAAACACCATATATTTT. The rearrangement joins TRBV4-1 to TRBJ1-3; D gene ambiguous. V lost 5 bases, J lost 0 bases, and 11 bases lay in between. CDR1 is MGHRA and CDR2 is YSYEKL in the germline V gene. CDR3 length equals 15 residues.